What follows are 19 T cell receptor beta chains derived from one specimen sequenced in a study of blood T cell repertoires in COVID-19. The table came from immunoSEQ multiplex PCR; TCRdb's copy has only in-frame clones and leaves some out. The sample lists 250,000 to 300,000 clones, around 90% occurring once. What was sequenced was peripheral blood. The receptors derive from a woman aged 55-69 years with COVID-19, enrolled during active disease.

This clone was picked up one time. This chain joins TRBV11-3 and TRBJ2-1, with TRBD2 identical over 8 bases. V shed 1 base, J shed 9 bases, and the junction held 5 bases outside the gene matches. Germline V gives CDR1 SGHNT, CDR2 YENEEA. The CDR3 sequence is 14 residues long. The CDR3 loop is CASSLAAGGAEQFF. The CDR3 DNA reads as TGTGCCAGCAGCTTAGCGGCGGGAGGCGCTGAGCAGTTCTTC. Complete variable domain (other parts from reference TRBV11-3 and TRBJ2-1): EAGVVQSPRYKIIEKKQPVAFWCNPISGHNTLYWYLQNLGQGPELLIRYENEEAVDDSQLPKDRFSAERLKGVDSTLKIQPAELGDSAVYLCASSLAAGGAEQFFGPGTRLTVL.

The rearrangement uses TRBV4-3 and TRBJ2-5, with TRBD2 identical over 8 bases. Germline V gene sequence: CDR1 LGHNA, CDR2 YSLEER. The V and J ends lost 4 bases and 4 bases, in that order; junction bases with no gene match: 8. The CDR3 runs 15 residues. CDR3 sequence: CASSRTGREGETQYF. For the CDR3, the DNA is TGCGCCAGCAGCCGTACCGGGAGGGAAGGAGAGACCCAGTACTTC.

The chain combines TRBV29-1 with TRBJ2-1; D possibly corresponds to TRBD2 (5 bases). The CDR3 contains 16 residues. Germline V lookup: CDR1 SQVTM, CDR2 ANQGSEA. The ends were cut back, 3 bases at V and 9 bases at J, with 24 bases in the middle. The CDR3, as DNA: TGCAGCGTTGATTTTAGTTCGGGAACCCGTGCTGCTGAGCAGTTCTTC. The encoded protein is CSVDFSSGTRAAEQFF.

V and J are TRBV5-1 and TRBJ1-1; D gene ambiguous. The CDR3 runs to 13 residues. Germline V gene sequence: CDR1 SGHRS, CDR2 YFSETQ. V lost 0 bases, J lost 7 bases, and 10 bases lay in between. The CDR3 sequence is CASSLAASGEAFF. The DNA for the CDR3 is TGCGCCAGCAGCTTGGCCGCGTCAGGTGAAGCTTTCTTT.

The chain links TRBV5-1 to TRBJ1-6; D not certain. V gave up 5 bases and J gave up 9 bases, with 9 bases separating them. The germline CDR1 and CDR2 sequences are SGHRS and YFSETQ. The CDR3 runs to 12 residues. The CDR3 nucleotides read TGCGCCAGCAGTCCTAACGGTTCACCCCTCCACTTT. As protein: CASSPNGSPLHF.

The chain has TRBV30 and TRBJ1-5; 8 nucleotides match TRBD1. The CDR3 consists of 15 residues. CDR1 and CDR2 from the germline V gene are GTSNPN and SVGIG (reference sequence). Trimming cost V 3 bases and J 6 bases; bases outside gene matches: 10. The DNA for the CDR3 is TGTGCCTGGAGGGACGGACAGGGCTTCGGTCAGCCCCAGCATTTT. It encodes CAWRDGQGFGQPQHF.

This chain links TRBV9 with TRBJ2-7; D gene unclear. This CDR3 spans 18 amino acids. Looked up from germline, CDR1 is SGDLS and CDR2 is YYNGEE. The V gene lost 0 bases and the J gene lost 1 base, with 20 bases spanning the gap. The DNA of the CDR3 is TGTGCCAGCAGCGTAGGATCCCCGCGGATCGTTATATCCTACGAGCAGTACTTC. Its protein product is CASSVGSPRIVISYEQYF.

CDR3 sequence reads: CASSGLSVHEQFF. The CDR3 DNA is TGTGCCAGCAGCGGCCTAAGTGTCCATGAGCAGTTCTTC. This chain connects TRBV9 to TRBJ2-1; D call uncertain. This CDR3 contains 13 residues. V lost 3 bases and J lost 8, with 12 bases in between. CDR1 and CDR2 from the germline V gene are SGDLS and YYNGEE.

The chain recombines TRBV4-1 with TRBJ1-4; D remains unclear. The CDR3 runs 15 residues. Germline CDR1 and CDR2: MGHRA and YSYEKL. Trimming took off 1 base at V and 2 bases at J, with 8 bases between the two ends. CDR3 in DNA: TGCGCCAGCAGCCAAGCCACAGACACTAATGAAAAACTGTTTTTT. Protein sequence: CASSQATDTNEKLFF.

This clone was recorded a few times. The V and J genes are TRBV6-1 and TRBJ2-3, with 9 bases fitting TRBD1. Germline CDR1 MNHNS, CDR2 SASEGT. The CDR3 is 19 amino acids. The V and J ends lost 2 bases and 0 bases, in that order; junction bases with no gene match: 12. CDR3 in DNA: TGTGCCAGCAGTGAAAGAGGTTACGGACAGGGGCCTAGCACAGATACGCAGTATTTT. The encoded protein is CASSERGYGQGPSTDTQYF.

CDR3 DNA: TGCGCCAGCAGTGAGTCTGTTAGTTCGTCCGGCGAGCAGTACTTC. Its translation is CASSESVSSSGEQYF. The V and J genes are TRBV10-1 and TRBJ2-7, with D unresolved. The CDR3 length is 15 residues. V was cut by 0 bases and J by 6 bases, with 15 bases left in between. Germline assignment: CDR1 WNHNN and CDR2 SYGVQD (reference sequence).

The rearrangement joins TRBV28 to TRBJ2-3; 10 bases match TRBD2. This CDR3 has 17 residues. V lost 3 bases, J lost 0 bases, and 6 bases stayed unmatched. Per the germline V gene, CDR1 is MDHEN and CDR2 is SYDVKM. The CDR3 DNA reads TGTGCCAGCAGTTTTTGGCTAGCGGGAGCTAGCACAGATACGCAGTATTTT. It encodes CASSFWLAGASTDTQYF.

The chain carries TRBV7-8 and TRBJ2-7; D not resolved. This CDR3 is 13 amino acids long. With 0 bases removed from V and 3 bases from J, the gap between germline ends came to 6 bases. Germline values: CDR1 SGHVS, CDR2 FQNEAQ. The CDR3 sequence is CASSLAPGYEQYF. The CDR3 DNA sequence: TGTGCCAGCAGCTTAGCGCCGGGCTACGAGCAGTACTTC.

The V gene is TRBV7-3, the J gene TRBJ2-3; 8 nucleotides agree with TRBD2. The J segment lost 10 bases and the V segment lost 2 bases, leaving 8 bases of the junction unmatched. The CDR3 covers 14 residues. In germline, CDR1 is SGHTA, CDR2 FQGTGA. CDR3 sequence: CASSLSGGTGSQYF. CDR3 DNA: TGTGCCAGCAGCTTATCGGGAGGGACCGGTTCGCAGTATTTT.

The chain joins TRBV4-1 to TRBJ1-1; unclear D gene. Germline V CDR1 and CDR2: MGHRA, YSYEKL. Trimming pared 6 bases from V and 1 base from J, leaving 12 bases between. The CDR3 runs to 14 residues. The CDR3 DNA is TGCGCCAGCAGGCCTGGAGGGCGGAACACTGAAGCTTTCTTT. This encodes CASRPGGRNTEAFF.

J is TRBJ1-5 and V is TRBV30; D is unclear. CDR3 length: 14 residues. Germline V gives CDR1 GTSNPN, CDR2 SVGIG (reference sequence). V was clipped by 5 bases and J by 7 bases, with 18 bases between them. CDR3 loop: CAWGFKGSGQPQHF. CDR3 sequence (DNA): TGTGCCTGGGGTTTTAAGGGCAGCGGGCAGCCCCAGCATTTT.

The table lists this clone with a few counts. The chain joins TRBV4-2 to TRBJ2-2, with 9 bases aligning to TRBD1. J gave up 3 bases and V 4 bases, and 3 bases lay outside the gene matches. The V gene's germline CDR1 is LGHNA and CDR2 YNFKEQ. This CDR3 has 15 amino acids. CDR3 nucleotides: TGTGCCAGCAGCCCCCGGGACAGGGACACCGGGGAGCTGTTTTTT. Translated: CASSPRDRDTGELFF.

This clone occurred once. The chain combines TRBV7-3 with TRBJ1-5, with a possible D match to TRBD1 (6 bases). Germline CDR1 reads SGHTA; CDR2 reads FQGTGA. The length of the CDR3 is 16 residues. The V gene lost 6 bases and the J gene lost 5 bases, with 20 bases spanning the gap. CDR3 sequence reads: CASRPGGGDKDQPQHF. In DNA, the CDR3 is TGTGCCAGCAGGCCAGGTGGTGGGGACAAGGATCAGCCCCAGCATTTT.

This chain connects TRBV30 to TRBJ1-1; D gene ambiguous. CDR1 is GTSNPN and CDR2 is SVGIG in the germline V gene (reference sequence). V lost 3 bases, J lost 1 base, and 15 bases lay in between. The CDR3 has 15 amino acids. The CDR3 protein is CAWRDLRGENTEAFF. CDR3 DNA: TGTGCCTGGAGGGATCTTCGGGGAGAGAACACTGAAGCTTTCTTT.